Each of the 26 T cell receptor beta chains below was sequenced from the same sample in a study of early T cells in non-severe SARS-CoV-2 infection. TCRdb re-called the 5' RACE reads with MiXCR, one entry per CDR3 protein. Of 60,000 or so distinct CDR3 sequences detected, more than 10% appear once; the ten largest clones hold more than 1.5%. Sequenced input: whole blood. These receptors were obtained from an adult who was a healthcare worker with PCR-confirmed SARS-CoV-2 infection or an uninfected control (not recorded which).

This clonotype was detected ten times or more. This chain uses TRBV5-1 with TRBJ2-7; tentative D call: TRBD2 (6 bases). This CDR3 contains 11 residues. Trimming shortened V by 4 bases and J by 6 bases, and 8 bases separated the two germline ends. In germline, CDR1 is SGHRS, CDR2 YFSETQ. CDR3 loop: CASSRRGEQYF. Here the CDR3 DNA reads TGCGCCAGCAGCAGGAGGGGCGAGCAGTACTTC.

The J gene is TRBJ1-2, the V gene TRBV29-1; D not certain. This CDR3 is 12 amino acids long. Germline assignment: CDR1 SQVTM and CDR2 ANQGSEA. Trimming stripped 4 bases from V and 5 bases from J, with 11 bases between. CDR3 nucleotide sequence: TGCAGCGTTGGGTGGGAGGGATATGGCTACACCTTC. The encoded protein is CSVGWEGYGYTF. The full variable domain, with the rest looked up from reference TRBV29-1 and TRBJ1-2, is SAVISQKPSRDICQRGTSLTIQCQVDSQVTMMFWYRQQPGQSLTLIATANQGSEATYESGFVIDKFPISRPNLTFSTLTVSNMSPEDSSIYLCSVGWEGYGYTFGSGTRLTVV.

V usage is TRBV19 and J usage is TRBJ2-5; no clear D. Germline V gene lookup returns CDR1 LNHDA and CDR2 SQIVND (reference sequence). V dropped 3 bases and J dropped 5 bases, with 4 bases sitting between them. CDR3 length: 11 amino acids. The CDR3 DNA sequence: TGTGCCAGTAGTATTGCGGAGACCCAGTACTTC. It is translated as CASSIAETQYF.

V and J are TRBV3-1 and TRBJ2-1; possible D gene TRBD2, 6 bases. The length of the CDR3 is 16 residues. Germline V gene lookup returns CDR1 LGHDT and CDR2 YNNKEL (reference sequence). The germline V and J ends were trimmed by 3 bases and 7 bases, with 19 bases remaining between them. CDR3 region: CASSHSPGLGLNEQFF. The CDR3 DNA reads as TGTGCCAGCAGCCATTCCCCGGGACTTGGGCTGAATGAGCAGTTCTTC.

This clonotype was recorded a few times. V usage is TRBV7-2 and J usage is TRBJ2-7; D might be TRBD2 (5 bases). The CDR3 sequence is 13 residues long. V lost 5 bases to trimming and J lost 0 bases, with 8 bases between them. The germline V gene encodes CDR1 SGHTA and CDR2 FQGNSA. DNA for the CDR3: TGTGCCAGCAGCCCTAGCCACTCCTACGAGCAGTACTTC. This codes for CASSPSHSYEQYF.

A few counts support this clonotype. V is TRBV7-9 and J is TRBJ2-3; 8 bases match TRBD1. The CDR3 is made up of 14 amino acids. Germline V lookup: CDR1 SEHNR, CDR2 FQNEAQ (reference sequence). Losses at the gene ends were 6 bases for V and 5 bases for J; bases not matched to a gene: 7. The CDR3 reads CASSSDRAVDTQYF. The CDR3 DNA reads TGTGCCAGCAGTTCGGACAGGGCTGTAGATACGCAGTATTTT.

This clonotype was seen repeatedly, ten times or more. The V and J genes are TRBV5-8 and TRBJ1-2; D gene unclear. Deletions cut 1 base from V and 2 bases from J, with 15 bases between. Germline assignment: CDR1 SGHTS and CDR2 YDEGEE. There are 16 residues in the CDR3. CDR3 nucleotide sequence: TGTGCCAGCAGCTTGAAGGAGCTCATTAGCAACTATGGCTACACCTTC. Translation gives CASSLKELISNYGYTF.

V gene TRBV7-9 combines with J gene TRBJ1-1; TRBD1 might be the D (6 bases). V lost 7 bases and J lost 3, with 27 bases in between. The germline CDR1 and CDR2 sequences are SEHNR and FQNEAQ (reference sequence). The CDR3 runs 18 residues. The chain's CDR3 is CASTSYQGLGVKDTEAFF. The CDR3 nucleotides read TGTGCCAGCACTTCATACCAGGGGCTGGGGGTTAAGGACACTGAAGCTTTCTTT.

Here the CDR3 reads CASSKTGGLTGELFF. Here the CDR3 DNA reads TGTGCCAGCAGCAAGACAGGGGGCCTCACCGGGGAGCTGTTTTTT. V gene TRBV7-9 combines with J gene TRBJ2-2, with TRBD1 identical over 10 bases. In germline, CDR1 is SEHNR, CDR2 FQNEAQ (reference sequence). The CDR3 length is 15 residues. The junction had 4 bases not matched to a gene; V was cut back by 5 bases and J by 4 bases. Looking up the rest from reference TRBV7-9 and TRBJ2-2 gives the full variable domain: DTGVSQNPRHKITKRGQNVTFRCDPISEHNRLYWYRQTLGQGPEFLTYFQNEAQLEKSRLLSDRFSAERPKGSFSTLEIQRTEQGDSAMYLCASSKTGGLTGELFFGEGSRLTVL.

This rearrangement joins TRBV29-1 to TRBJ2-7; D could derive from TRBD1 or TRBD2 (6 bases each). V lost 2 bases, J lost 3 bases, and 17 bases lay in between. The CDR3 contains 15 residues. From germline, CDR1 is SQVTM and CDR2 ANQGSEA. As DNA, the CDR3 is TGCAGCGTTGAACTGGGTGGGGGGCGTAACTACGAGCAGTACTTC. This gives the protein CSVELGGGRNYEQYF.

At least ten counts were recorded for this clonotype. The V and J genes are TRBV2 and TRBJ1-5, with 7 bases identical to TRBD1. This CDR3 contains 13 residues. The germline V gene encodes CDR1 SNHLY and CDR2 FYNNEI. The J segment lost 4 bases and the V segment lost 6 bases, leaving 3 bases of the junction unmatched. DNA of the CDR3: TGTGCCAGCAGGGAGACAGGGAATCAGCCCCAGCATTTT. Protein: CASRETGNQPQHF.

This clonotype was recorded many times. V usage is TRBV3-1 and J usage is TRBJ1-1; perhaps TRBD1 as D (5 bases). The V end was cut by 3 bases, the J end by 2 bases, with 7 bases between. CDR3 size: 13 residues. Germline values: CDR1 LGHDT, CDR2 YNNKEL (reference sequence). Here the CDR3 DNA reads TGTGCCAGCAGCCAGGGGGGTAACACTGAAGCTTTCTTT. Translated: CASSQGGNTEAFF.

This clonotype has more than one count but fewer than ten. The chain couples TRBV5-1 to TRBJ1-4; TRBD1 aligns across 7 bases. Germline CDR1 is SGHRS and CDR2 is YFSETQ. J was trimmed by 5 bases and V by 7 bases; bases with no gene match: 11. The CDR3 length is 15 residues. Here the CDR3 reads CASVQRDRPNEKLFF. CDR3 coding DNA: TGCGCCAGCGTACAGAGGGACAGACCAAATGAAAAACTGTTTTTT.

Points on this clonotype: This may stem from a read error, because a much larger clone lies one nucleotide away. The rearrangement uses TRBV7-6 and TRBJ2-1, with TRBD1 matching over 7 bases. This CDR3 has 15 residues. Germline V gene lookup returns CDR1 SGHVS and CDR2 FNYEAQ. The CDR3 sequence: CASSTRGGSYNERFF. The CDR3 region has the DNA TGTGCCAGCAGCACTCGAGGGGGCTCCTACAATGAGCGGTTCTTC. The variable domain in full, with the rest retrieved from reference TRBV7-6 and TRBJ2-1, is GAGVSQSPRYKVTKRGQDVALRCDPISGHVSLYWYRQALGQGPEFLTYFNYEAQQDKSGLPNDRFSAERPEGSISTLTIQRTEQRDSAMYRCASSTRGGSYNERFFGPGTRLTVL.

This clonotype was observed at least ten times. This chain joins TRBV6-5 and TRBJ1-6; 7 bases agree with TRBD1. The germline V gene encodes CDR1 MNHEY and CDR2 SVGAGI. The CDR3 length is 17 residues. J gave up 4 bases and V 0 bases, and 6 bases lay outside the gene matches. The CDR3 sequence: CASSYSNRGDYNSPLHF. CDR3 sequence (DNA): TGTGCCAGCAGTTACTCGAACAGGGGTGATTATAATTCACCCCTCCACTTT.

This clonotype came up many times. V and J are TRBV20-1 and TRBJ1-3; 7 nucleotides match TRBD1. The CDR3 totals 16 residues. Looked up from germline, CDR1 is DFQATT and CDR2 is SNEGSKA (reference sequence). Germline trimming cut 3 bases from V and 5 bases from J; bases unmatched to any gene: 13. CDR3 sequence reads: CSASRGGQPSRNTIYF. CDR3 DNA sequence: TGCAGTGCTAGTCGCGGGGGACAGCCGTCTCGAAACACCATATATTTT.

This clonotype appeared many times. This chain links TRBV9 with TRBJ2-2; unclear D gene. From germline, CDR1 is SGDLS and CDR2 YYNGEE. Trimming took 3 bases from V and 4 from J, leaving 1 base between them. This CDR3 is built from 11 residues. The CDR3 here is CASSGTGELFF. The DNA of the CDR3 is TGTGCCAGCAGCGGCACCGGGGAGCTGTTTTTT.

This clonotype was seen more than once but under ten times. The chain couples TRBV20-1 to TRBJ2-1; 8 nucleotides align to TRBD2. The CDR3 spans 13 residues. V trimming: 3 bases; J trimming: 9 bases; junction bases outside the gene matches: 7. The germline gives CDR1 DFQATT, CDR2 SNEGSKA (reference sequence). As DNA, the CDR3 is TGCAGTGCTAGCCGGGGGGGGTCGGGTGAGCAGTTCTTC. Translation gives CSASRGGSGEQFF.

This clonotype has just a few counts. This chain joins TRBV3-1 and TRBJ2-7, with D tentatively TRBD1 (6 bases). The CDR3 runs to 14 residues. The ends were cut back, 5 bases at V and 2 bases at J, with 13 bases in the middle. Per germline, CDR1 LGHDT and CDR2 YNNKEL (reference sequence). DNA for the CDR3: TGTGCCAGCAGCTTTGCTGGGGGCGCCTACGAGCAGTACTTC. Encoded protein: CASSFAGGAYEQYF.

This clonotype was counted between two and nine times. Germline and junction disagree at one end, which may indicate a read error. V usage is TRBV20-1 and J usage is TRBJ1-5, with TRBD1 matching over 10 bases. The germline gives CDR1 DFQATT, CDR2 SNEGSKA (reference sequence). The CDR3 length is 19 residues. The CDR3 spells CSAKTHPGDRGSSNQPQHF. The CDR3 bases are TGCAGCGCTAAAACTCACCCAGGGGACAGGGGTAGTAGCAATCAGCCCCAGCATTTT.

This clonotype was observed many times. The chain employs TRBV20-1 and TRBJ2-1; 12 bases align to TRBD2. Germline assignment: CDR1 DFQATT and CDR2 SNEGSKA (reference sequence). V shed 3 bases and J 6 bases; nucleotides not matched to a gene: 6. The CDR3 spans 15 residues. CDR3 sequence reads: CSARRWTSGANEQFF. In DNA form, the CDR3 reads TGCAGTGCTAGGCGGTGGACTAGCGGGGCCAATGAGCAGTTCTTC.

In the case of this clonotype: Given a much more abundant clone one base away, this may be a read error. The J gene is TRBJ2-1, the V gene TRBV11-2; 8 bases line up with TRBD2. The CDR3 loop spans 18 amino acids. Germline CDR1 reads SGHAT; CDR2 reads FQNNGV. CDR3 bases: TGTGTCAGCAGAACCCCCTCATTTTCGGGGGGGCCCTACAATGAGCAGTTCTTC. Amino acid sequence: CVSRTPSFSGGPYNEQFF.

This clonotype was detected a few times. The rearrangement uses TRBV25-1 and TRBJ1-2; D unclear. CDR1 and CDR2 (germline): MGHDK, SYGVNS. The CDR3 totals 12 residues. V gave up 10 bases and J gave up 8 bases, with 17 bases separating them. The CDR3 sequence is CATQPGVGGYTF. CDR3 DNA sequence: TGTGCCACCCAACCCGGGGTCGGCGGCTACACCTTC.

The V call is TRBV7-8, the J call TRBJ2-7; D is unclear. Germline V gene lookup returns CDR1 SGHVS and CDR2 FQNEAQ. The CDR3 extends over 12 amino acids. Deletions cut 3 bases from V and 4 bases from J, with 7 bases between. This chain's CDR3 is CASSLNGYEQYF. CDR3 sequence (DNA): TGTGCCAGCAGCTTGAACGGATACGAGCAGTACTTC.

This clonotype was seen repeatedly, ten times or more. The chain has TRBV18 and TRBJ2-6; D is undetermined. There are 17 residues in the CDR3. The germline V gene has CDR1 KGHSH and CDR2 LQKENI. Trimming left V 1 base short and J 0 bases short, with 10 bases between. CDR3 nucleotides: TGTGCCAGCTCACCACGTCATTATCCCTCTGGGGCCAACGTCCTGACTTTC. Protein: CASSPRHYPSGANVLTF.

The chain recombines TRBV2 with TRBJ1-5, with D possibly being TRBD1 (6 bases). The CDR3 loop spans 14 amino acids. The germline CDR1 and CDR2 sequences are SNHLY and FYNNEI. Trimming took off 5 bases at V and 1 base at J, with 9 bases between the two ends. The CDR3 DNA reads TGTGCCAGCAGTAAAGACAGGAGCAATCAGCCCCAGCATTTT. Its translation is CASSKDRSNQPQHF.